This entry lists 8 T cell receptor beta chains sequenced from one sample in a study of beta chain features in type 1 diabetes. The isolated RNA, all of it, was reverse transcribed, so expressed TCRB transcripts were what got sequenced. Sequencing was performed with immunoSEQ multiplex PCR; in TCRdb, only in-frame clones are kept and a portion is missing. The sample consists of about 930,000 clones, roughly 15% of them appearing once. Sequencing was carried out using naive CD4+ T cells from blood. These receptors originate from a woman aged 18-29 years in good health.

The rearrangement joins TRBV11-2 to TRBJ2-1; tentatively, D is TRBD1 (6 bases). CDR1 SGHAT and CDR2 FQNNGV come from the germline V gene. The CDR3 length is 15 residues. Trimming took 3 bases from V and 5 from J, leaving 14 bases between them. The CDR3 protein is CASSFTGLANNEQFF. Written as DNA, the CDR3 is TGTGCCAGCAGCTTTACAGGGTTGGCAAACAATGAGCAGTTCTTC.

This chain joins TRBV4-1 and TRBJ1-1; D remains ambiguous. Trimming stripped 3 bases from V and 7 bases from J, with 6 bases between. The CDR3 covers 11 residues. Germline CDR1 and CDR2: MGHRA and YSYEKL. The CDR3: CASSQRGEAFF. The DNA for the CDR3 is TGCGCCAGCAGCCAGAGAGGTGAAGCTTTCTTT.

The V gene is TRBV18, the J gene TRBJ2-7; a weak D match, TRBD2 (5 bases). Germline CDR1 KGHSH, CDR2 LQKENI. This CDR3 comprises 13 residues. V was cut by 3 bases and J by 7 bases, with 13 bases left in between. CDR3 in amino acids: CASSPGDGREQYF. The CDR3 DNA is TGTGCCAGCTCACCCGGGGATGGAAGGGAGCAGTACTTC.

The chain has TRBV7-2 and TRBJ2-2; 12 positions match TRBD2. From germline, CDR1 is SGHTA and CDR2 FQGNSA. This CDR3 is built from 16 residues. Unmatched junction bases numbered 4, after V lost 5 bases and J lost 3 bases. CDR3 region: CASSLRTSGDTGELFF. Here the CDR3 DNA reads TGTGCCAGCAGCCTACGGACTAGCGGGGACACCGGGGAGCTGTTTTTT.

This rearrangement joins TRBV15 to TRBJ1-5; perhaps TRBD1 as D (5 bases). Germline V CDR1 and CDR2: LNHNV, YYDKDF (reference sequence). V shed 0 bases and J shed 6 bases, with 9 bases lying between them. The CDR3 loop spans 14 amino acids. CDR3 region: CATSRDAGTQPQHF. In DNA, the CDR3 is TGTGCCACCAGCAGAGATGCGGGGACTCAGCCCCAGCATTTT.

The chain uses TRBV28 and TRBJ1-2, with D perhaps matching TRBD1 (5 bases). This CDR3 has 13 residues. The V end was cut by 6 bases, the J end by 3 bases, with 11 bases between. Germline values: CDR1 MDHEN, CDR2 SYDVKM. The CDR3 DNA reads as TGTGCCAGCAGGGGGGAGGGAGACTATGGCTACACCTTC. Its protein is CASRGEGDYGYTF.

The rearrangement uses TRBV7-9 and TRBJ2-7; the D is unclear. CDR1 and CDR2 (germline): SEHNR, FQNEAQ (reference sequence). Between the trimmed V and J ends, which lost 4 bases and 1 base, there was a span of 20 bases. This CDR3 has 17 residues. In DNA form, the CDR3 reads TGTGCCAGCAGCTACTCCCAGGCCAGGAAGAAATCCTACGAGCAGTACTTC. As protein: CASSYSQARKKSYEQYF. Drawing the rest from reference TRBV7-9 and TRBJ2-7, the complete variable domain is DTGVSQNPRHKITKRGQNVTFRCDPISEHNRLYWYRQTLGQGPEFLTYFQNEAQLEKSRLLSDRFSAERPKGSFSTLEIQRTEQGDSAMYLCASSYSQARKKSYEQYFGPGTRLTVT.

There are a few counts of this clone. This chain joins TRBV25-1 and TRBJ2-5; 7 bases match TRBD1. This CDR3 is built from 15 residues. J lost 3 bases, V lost 8 bases, and 12 bases had no gene match. CDR1 is MGHDK and CDR2 is SYGVNS in the germline V gene. For the CDR3, the DNA is TGTGCCAGCGCCCGGTACGGGACAGCCGAAGAGACCCAGTACTTC. It encodes CASARYGTAEETQYF.